Given below is one T cell receptor (beta chain) in context. What it recognizes is unknown. Each sample had 9.3 x 10^4 or so TCR templates assayed. Sequencing used immunoSEQ multiplex PCR; TCRdb keeps in-frame clones, though not all of them. The data contain under 140,000 clones, 80% to 95% of them seen just once; the ten biggest clones take up 1% to 1.5%. In germline, CDR1 is SGHTA, CDR2 FQGNSA. Trimming took 2 bases from V and 1 from J, leaving 14 bases between them. This CDR3 is 16 amino acids long. This sample stems from a study of siplizumab effects on memory and regulatory T cells. General study findings and limits: Whether proliferating Tregs in siplizumab cultures suppress was not functionally confirmed. Assignment to unstimulated subsets succeeded for only a minor fraction of the alloreactive clones. Both greater diversity than memory cells and a major contribution to the alloresponse seemed to characterize naive T cells.

Input material: CD4+ T cells sorted from blood. The TCR sequence derives from a human donor in good health. The V call is TRBV7-2, the J call TRBJ1-1, with D maybe TRBD1 (5 bases). The chain's CDR3 is CASSLLIGGTNTEAFF. The CDR3 DNA is TGTGCCAGCAGCTTATTAATCGGGGGAACGAACACTGAAGCTTTCTTT. The entire variable domain, with the rest obtained from reference TRBV7-2 and TRBJ1-1, is as follows: GAGVSQSPSNKVTEKGKDVELRCDPISGHTALYWYRQSLGQGLEFLIYFQGNSAPDKSGLPSDRFSAERTGGSVSTLTIQRTQQEDSAVYLCASSLLIGGTNTEAFFGQGTRLTVV.